This is a list of T cell receptor beta chains from one sample in a study of cytomegalovirus exposure and HLA in healthy donors. The repertoire was sequenced with immunoSEQ multiplex PCR; TCRdb's copy has only in-frame clones and lacks some. The sample has roughly 45,000 clones, approximately 77% seen once. Source material: PBMCs. These receptors all come from a young man in good health and CMV-seronegative. Both conserved end residues are part of each CDR3. Where a row states a size, it is once, few, many or the class of an expanded clone; other rows omit it.

v_gene: TRBV7-2; abundance: -; CDR3aa: CASSTRQGGAYNEQFF
v_gene: TRBV5-1; abundance: -; CDR3aa: CASTPTGANNEQFF
v_gene: TRBV4-3; abundance: few; CDR3aa: CASSQDRDYNEQFF
v_gene: TRBV5-1; abundance: -; CDR3aa: CASTTLAGETQYF
v_gene: TRBV4-3; abundance: -; CDR3aa: CASSQGAGADNEQFF
v_gene: TRBV2; abundance: few; CDR3aa: CASSGDRVTGELFF
v_gene: TRBV14; abundance: -; CDR3aa: CASSQTTVGNTIYF
v_gene: TRBV18; abundance: -; CDR3aa: CASSPRDTFGTEAFF
v_gene: TRBV4-2; abundance: -; CDR3aa: CASSQDPDRDYGYTF
v_gene: TRBV6-5; abundance: -; CDR3aa: CASSYSGGTDTQYF
v_gene: TRBV19; abundance: -; CDR3aa: CASSRRAGGPGELFF
v_gene: TRBV4-2; abundance: -; CDR3aa: CASSQDFSRGIETQYF
v_gene: TRBV19; abundance: -; CDR3aa: CASRFGTSGSTGELFF
v_gene: TRBV5-5; abundance: -; CDR3aa: CASSPGDRGPQETQYF
v_gene: TRBV30; abundance: -; CDR3aa: CAWSVLGSTGGAGSGSGELFF